This TCR beta chain was retrieved from a study of CD8 T cells in ankylosing spondylitis. The study, taken as a whole, reports: A TCR beta motif of under ten highly homologous variants seemed to mark ankylosing spondylitis blood.

Of note for this clonotype: Its matching antigen is unknown.

Quantitative 5'-RACE with molecular barcodes generated TCR beta libraries. Via MiXCR, TCRdb re-called the 5' RACE reads, giving one row per CDR3 protein. The repertoire holds almost 400,000 distinct CDR3 sequences, with more than 20% as singletons. Sequencing was performed on blood, either unsorted or a sorted T cell fraction (not recorded which). This TCR came from a male donor with ankylosing spondylitis.

CDR3 nucleotides: TGTGCCTGGAGTGTACGCAGTCAGACATATTCCCAGCATTTT. Amino acid sequence: CAWSVRSQTYSQHF. The rearrangement uses TRBV30 and TRBJ1-5; unclear D gene. The CDR3 totals 14 residues. Germline V CDR1 and CDR2: GTSNPN, SVGIG (reference sequence). Trimming left V 0 bases short and J 11 bases short, with 17 bases between.